What follows describes a single T cell receptor beta chain. CDR3 length equals 13 residues. V shed 6 bases and J 7 bases; nucleotides not matched to a gene: 6. This sample is drawn from a study of blood T cell repertoires in COVID-19. In the study overall: Whether acute or convalescent, the COVID-19 samples came from the United States, Italy and Spain. The analysed material was cDNA or gDNA that came from T cells, B-cell-depleted T cells, or PBMCs.

In the study's own analysis: Estimation of nucleated cell counts was performed using reference gene primer amplification. Only in-frame clones appear in the TCRdb table, and some are missing; sequencing was by immunoSEQ multiplex PCR. V and J calls and clone size follow that table, whereas D and trimming were derived from the DNA. The data show around 300,000 clones, 86% seen once. V gene TRBV12-3 or TRBV12-4 combines with J gene TRBJ1-1, with 9 bases aligning to TRBD1. This receptor was identified in a woman younger than 45 with active or convalescent COVID-19. The sequenced material came from peripheral blood. The CDR3 protein is CASSLGQGVEAFF. In DNA, the CDR3 is TGTGCCAGCAGCCTGGGACAGGGAGTTGAAGCTTTCTTT.